This paragraph reports one TCR beta chain. The data were obtained in a study of blood T cell repertoires in COVID-19. Trimming left V 6 bases short and J 1 base short, with 17 bases between. In germline, CDR1 is SGHRS, CDR2 YFSETQ. The CDR3 totals 16 residues. Assay: immunoSEQ multiplex PCR; the TCRdb copy retains only in-frame clones and omits some. The sample yields about 82,000 clones, about four fifths seen once. This chain connects TRBV5-1 to TRBJ2-1, with TRBD1 as a possible D gene (6 bases). The sample was peripheral blood. The source of this sequence is a woman in her thirties or forties with active or convalescent COVID-19. Written as DNA, the CDR3 is TGCGCCAGCAACCCAGGGGTGTCGTTGTCCTACAATGAGCAGTTCTTC. This encodes CASNPGVSLSYNEQFF. Full variable domain (outside the CDR3, taken from reference TRBV5-1 and TRBJ2-1): KAGVTQTPRYLIKTRGQQVTLSCSPISGHRSVSWYQQTPGQGLQFLFEYFSETQRNKGNFPGRFSGRQFSNSRSEMNVSTLELGDSALYLCASNPGVSLSYNEQFFGPGTRLTVL.